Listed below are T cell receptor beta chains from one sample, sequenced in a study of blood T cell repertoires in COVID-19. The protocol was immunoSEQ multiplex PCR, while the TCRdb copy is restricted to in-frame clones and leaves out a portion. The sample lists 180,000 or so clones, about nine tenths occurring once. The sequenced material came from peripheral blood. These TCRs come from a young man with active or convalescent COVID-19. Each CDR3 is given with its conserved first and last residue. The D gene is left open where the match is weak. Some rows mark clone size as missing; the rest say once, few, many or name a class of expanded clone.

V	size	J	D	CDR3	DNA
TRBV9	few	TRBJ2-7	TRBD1	CASSTGTGTYEQYF	TGTGCCAGCAGCACCGGGACAGGGACTTACGAGCAGTACTTC
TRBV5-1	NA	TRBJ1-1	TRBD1	CASSDRGPRAFF	TGCGCCAGCAGTGACAGGGGGCCAAGAGCTTTCTTT
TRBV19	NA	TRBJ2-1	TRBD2	CASSLSGGATPYNEQFF	TGTGCCAGTAGTCTAAGCGGGGGGGCCACCCCCTACAATGAGCAGTTCTTC
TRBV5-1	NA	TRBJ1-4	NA	CASSFEVANEKLFF	TGCGCCAGCAGCTTCGAGGTTGCTAATGAAAAACTGTTTTTT
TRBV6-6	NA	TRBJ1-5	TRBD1	CASSYPRQGLNQPQHF	TGTGCCAGCAGTTACCCCAGACAGGGCCTTAATCAGCCCCAGCATTTT
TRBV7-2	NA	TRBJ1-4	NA	CASSLKRAATNEKLFF	TGTGCCAGCAGCTTAAAGAGGGCAGCTACTAATGAAAAACTGTTTTTT
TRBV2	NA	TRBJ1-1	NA	CASRIEGNTEAFF	TGTGCCAGCAGGATAGAGGGGAACACTGAAGCTTTCTTT
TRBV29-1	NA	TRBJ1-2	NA	CSVEEVTYYGYTF	TGCAGCGTTGAAGAGGTCACTTACTATGGCTACACCTTC
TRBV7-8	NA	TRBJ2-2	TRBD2	CASSGTSGGHTGELFF	TGTGCCAGCAGCGGGACTAGCGGGGGACACACCGGGGAGCTGTTTTTT
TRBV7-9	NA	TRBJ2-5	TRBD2	CASRGSLAGVKETQYF	TGTGCCAGCAGGGGATCCCTAGCGGGAGTTAAAGAGACCCAGTACTTC
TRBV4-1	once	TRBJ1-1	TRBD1	CASSQDQTGFFDTEAFF	TGCGCCAGCAGCCAAGACCAGACAGGGTTCTTTGACACTGAAGCTTTCTTT
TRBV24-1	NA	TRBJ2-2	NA	CATRTAGDTGELFF	TGTGCCACCCGAACCGCAGGGGACACCGGGGAGCTGTTTTTT
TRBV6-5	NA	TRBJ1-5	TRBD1	CASSATGQGQPQHF	TGTGCCAGCAGCGCCACGGGACAGGGGCAGCCCCAGCATTTT
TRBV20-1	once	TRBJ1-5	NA	CSAKFDKAQHF	TGCAGTGCTAAATTTGACAAGGCCCAGCATTTT
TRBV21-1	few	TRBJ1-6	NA	CASDSRQGLNSPLHF	TGTGCCAGCGATTCCAGACAGGGTCTGAATTCACCCCTCCACTTT
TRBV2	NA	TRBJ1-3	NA	CASSHREFSGNTIYF	TGTGCCAGCAGTCACAGGGAATTTTCTGGAAACACCATATATTTT